The rows below give T cell receptor beta chains drawn from one sample of a study of blood T cells in healthy people across ages. TCRdb used MiXCR to reprocess the 5' RACE reads, holding one entry per CDR3 protein. The table lists fewer than 900,000 distinct CDR3 sequences, roughly 44% of them singletons. Material: blood. All receptors come from a woman aged 60-70 years in good health. The CDR3 runs from the conserved cysteine through the conserved F or W. D genes are given only for firm matches. Clone size is stated in some rows and not others, as once, few, many or a class when expanded.

TRBV4-2,NA,TRBJ2-1,NA,CASSHRDNEQFF,TGTGCCAGCAGCCACCGGGACAATGAGCAGTTCTTC
TRBV9,TRBD1,TRBJ1-1,few,CASNSQGAGTEAFF,TGTGCCAGCAACTCACAGGGGGCCGGGACTGAAGCTTTCTTT
TRBV12-3/TRBV12-4,TRBD1,TRBJ1-1,NA,CASSVETGPNTEAFF,TGTGCCAGCAGTGTCGAGACAGGGCCCAACACTGAAGCTTTCTTT
TRBV6-4,TRBD2,TRBJ2-5,NA,CASSDPPRAGEETQYF,TGTGCCAGCAGTGACCCCCCCCGAGCGGGAGAAGAGACCCAGTACTTC
TRBV20-1,NA,TRBJ2-7,once,CSARDTGTATLYEQYF,TGCAGTGCTAGAGATACCGGGACTGCTACACTCTACGAGCAGTACTTC
TRBV20-1,NA,TRBJ2-3,many,CSAPRGQGGDTQYF,TGCAGTGCTCCACGGGGGCAGGGTGGAGATACGCAGTATTTT
TRBV2,TRBD1,TRBJ2-1,few,CASSRGTGFNEQFF,TGTGCCAGCAGTCGAGGGACAGGGTTCAATGAGCAGTTCTTC
TRBV20-1,NA,TRBJ2-4,many,CSASSGLAKNIQYF,TGCAGTGCTAGTTCAGGACTAGCCAAAAACATTCAGTACTTC
TRBV20-1,NA,TRBJ2-1,NA,CSASKGNNEQFF,TGCAGTGCTAGTAAGGGGAACAATGAGCAGTTCTTC
TRBV6-6,TRBD2,TRBJ2-1,NA,CASSYPTTSGRRYEQFF,TGTGCCAGCAGTTATCCGACGACTAGCGGTAGGCGCTATGAGCAGTTCTTC
TRBV4-2,TRBD2,TRBJ2-1,few,CASSQDPGTSQGNEQFF,TGTGCCAGCAGCCAAGATCCCGGGACTAGCCAGGGCAATGAGCAGTTCTTC
TRBV20-1,TRBD2,TRBJ2-7,few,CSARSSSGSDEQYF,TGCAGTGCTAGATCGTCTAGCGGGAGTGACGAGCAGTACTTC
TRBV27,TRBD1,TRBJ2-7,many,CASSIQGGEQYF,TGTGCCAGCAGTATACAGGGGGGCGAGCAGTACTTC
TRBV3-1,TRBD2,TRBJ2-7,NA,CASSQDSRAGGHSYEQYF,TGTGCCAGCAGCCAAGATTCGCGAGCGGGGGGCCACTCCTACGAGCAGTACTTC
TRBV20-1,NA,TRBJ2-5,few,CSAIRGDGSETQYF,TGCAGTGCTATCAGAGGGGACGGGAGCGAGACCCAGTACTTC
TRBV11-3,NA,TRBJ2-7,few,CASSFRLSYEQYF,TGTGCCAGCAGCTTTAGACTCTCCTACGAGCAGTACTTC
TRBV29-1,TRBD1,TRBJ1-5,NA,CSVRTGSETQHF,TGCAGCGTTAGGACAGGGTCCGAGACCCAGCATTTT
TRBV20-1,NA,TRBJ2-2,NA,CSARGGVFGSGELFF,TGCAGTGCTAGAGGAGGTGTCTTCGGTTCCGGGGAGCTGTTTTTT
TRBV2,TRBD1,TRBJ2-5,few,CASSDRDRETQYF,TGTGCCAGCAGTGATCGGGACAGGGAGACCCAGTACTTC
TRBV25-1,NA,TRBJ2-7,NA,CASSESGVGFTYEQYF,TGTGCCAGCAGTGAATCTGGGGTAGGGTTTACGTACGAGCAGTACTTC
TRBV29-1,TRBD2,TRBJ2-7,few,CSVETGGGQYF,TGCAGCGTTGAAACGGGAGGGGGGCAGTACTTC
TRBV11-3,TRBD1,TRBJ2-1,few,CASSLTGGSGEQFF,TGTGCCAGCAGCTTGACAGGGGGGTCGGGTGAGCAGTTCTTC
TRBV7-6,NA,TRBJ1-2,NA,CASSHVGAPFLTF,TGTGCCAGCAGCCACGTCGGGGCCCCCTTCCTCACCTTC
TRBV12-3/TRBV12-4,TRBD1,TRBJ1-1,few,CASSFRTGITEAFF,TGTGCCAGCAGTTTCCGGACAGGGATCACTGAAGCTTTCTTT
TRBV6-5,NA,TRBJ2-1,NA,CATHRTGLGYNEQFF,TGTGCCACCCACCGTACGGGGTTGGGATACAATGAGCAGTTCTTC
TRBV7-6,NA,TRBJ2-2,NA,CASSLAKGSGELFF,TGTGCCAGCAGCTTAGCGAAGGGATCCGGGGAGCTGTTTTTT
TRBV20-1,TRBD2,TRBJ2-3,NA,CSAKGLAGSDTQYF,TGCAGTGCCAAAGGACTAGCGGGGTCAGATACGCAGTATTTT
TRBV6-1,TRBD2,TRBJ2-7,NA,CASSLPTSGSHEQYF,TGTGCCAGCAGTCTACCGACTAGCGGGAGTCACGAGCAGTACTTC
TRBV18,TRBD1,TRBJ1-2,few,CASSPFGTGDGNYGYTF,TGTGCCAGCTCACCATTTGGAACAGGGGACGGGAACTATGGCTACACCTTC
TRBV28,NA,TRBJ2-3,few,CASSPPPRFSIDTQYF,TGTGCCAGCAGTCCCCCCCCTAGATTTAGTATAGATACGCAGTATTTT
TRBV5-1,NA,TRBJ2-6,NA,CASSLSSFSGANVLTF,TGCGCCAGCAGCTTGTCATCCTTCTCTGGGGCCAACGTCCTGACTTTC
TRBV20-1,NA,TRBJ1-1,NA,CSAASGSINTEAFF,TGCAGTGCCGCCAGCGGCAGTATAAACACTGAAGCTTTCTTT
TRBV9,NA,TRBJ2-7,few,CASSITSAGEQYF,TGTGCCAGCAGCATCACTTCCGCGGGCGAGCAGTACTTC
TRBV7-3,TRBD1,TRBJ1-2,many,CASGTGYGYTF,TGTGCCAGCGGGACAGGCTATGGCTACACCTTC
TRBV24-1,NA,TRBJ1-2,NA,CATSPGNDYGYTF,TGTGCCACCAGTCCGGGCAATGATTACGGCTACACCTTC
TRBV18,TRBD2,TRBJ2-1,NA,CASSMTSGSDNEQFF,TGTGCCAGCTCCATGACTAGCGGGAGCGACAATGAGCAGTTCTTC
TRBV11-2,NA,TRBJ1-2,few,CASSLSDSINYGYTF,TGTGCCAGCAGCTTATCCGACAGTATCAACTATGGCTACACCTTC
TRBV28,TRBD1,TRBJ1-2,NA,CASSFPQQGAGGYTF,TGTGCCAGCAGTTTTCCCCAACAGGGGGCGGGCGGCTACACCTTC
TRBV6-6,TRBD1,TRBJ1-2,few,CASRNRGPGDYGYTF,TGTGCCAGCAGAAACAGGGGTCCGGGGGACTATGGCTACACCTTC
TRBV20-1,TRBD2,TRBJ2-1,few,CSARGGSGGGSNEQFF,TGCAGTGCTAGAGGGGGCTCGGGGGGGGGCAGCAATGAGCAGTTCTTC
TRBV5-1,NA,TRBJ2-5,many,CASSLQPQETQYF,TGTGCCAGCAGTCTACAACCCCAAGAGACCCAGTACTTC
TRBV9,NA,TRBJ2-1,NA,CASSAGRKSFEQFF,TGTGCCAGCAGCGCCGGCCGTAAGAGTTTTGAGCAGTTCTTC
TRBV5-1,TRBD2,TRBJ2-7,NA,CASSSTSGVSYNEQYF,TGCGCCAGCAGCTCGACTAGCGGGGTGTCTTACAATGAGCAGTACTTC
TRBV6-1,NA,TRBJ2-1,NA,CASDPKGNEQFF,TGTGCCAGCGACCCTAAGGGAAATGAGCAGTTCTTC
TRBV29-1,NA,TRBJ1-5,many,CSARVAGNQPQHF,TGCAGCGCCAGGGTTGCTGGCAATCAGCCCCAGCATTTT
TRBV6-1,NA,TRBJ2-5,few,CASRAKGGETQYF,TGTGCCAGCAGGGCGAAGGGCGGGGAGACCCAGTACTTC
TRBV20-1,NA,TRBJ2-1,NA,CSARGVGVEEQFF,TGCAGTGCTAGGGGGGTGGGCGTGGAGGAGCAGTTCTTC